This T cell receptor (beta chain) was documented in a study of T cells in localized non-small cell lung cancer. Study-wide findings and caveats: Heterogeneity remains possible because sequencing was limited to only one tumor region. Clonality peaked in uninvolved adjacent lung rather than tumor. Those with higher blood T cell density had longer overall survival. Adjacent lung had a median about 57 of the 100 largest tumor clones.

V was shortened by 5 bases and J by 5 bases, with 16 bases between the two germline ends. The CDR3 sequence is 14 residues long. Germline CDR1 reads SNHLY; CDR2 reads FYNNEI. Here immunoSEQ multiplex PCR was the method, and the copy in TCRdb shows in-frame clones only, minus some. The repertoire has about 11,000 clones, more than 75% of them found once; the top ten carry 20% to 25%. Comments on this clone: Its target is unknown.

The source material was peripheral blood, sampled before any cancer treatment. The genes are TRBV2 and TRBJ2-7, with D hard to call. This sequence originates from a male donor aged 60 or over with stage I lung adenocarcinoma. The CDR3 DNA is TGTGCCAGCAGTCCGCCTTTGGGAAAGAACGAGCAGTACTTC. Translating it yields CASSPPLGKNEQYF. The variable domain in full, with the rest retrieved from reference TRBV2 and TRBJ2-7, is EPEVTQTPSHQVTQMGQEVILRCVPISNHLYFYWYRQILGQKVEFLVSFYNNEISEKSEIFDDQFSVERPDGSNFTLKIRSTKLEDSAMYFCASSPPLGKNEQYFGPGTRLTVT.